The 14 T cell receptor beta chains below all came from one sample that was sequenced in a study of beta chain features in type 1 diabetes (dated by TCRdb to between 2017 and 2018). Receptor amplification or capture employed the immunoSEQ multiplex PCR assay. The High Capacity cDNA Reverse Transcription Kit was used to reverse transcribe all of the isolated RNA, meaning that expressed TCRB transcripts were what got sequenced. TCRdb's version of the immuneACCESS table is confined to in-frame rearrangements and falls short of the full clone set. An unresolved V gene accounts for under half of the shortfall where checked; the remainder is of unknown origin. The sample contains approximately 38,000 clones, 64% of them found a single time. Roughly 2% of the sample is taken by the ten largest. The sequenced sample consisted of Tregs from blood. Explained via the paper, the cell subset or site label denotes: regulatory CD4+ T cells. Source of these receptors: a woman under 40 in good health.

The rearrangement links TRBV6-1 to TRBJ2-1; D may be TRBD1 (6 bases). The germline gives CDR1 MNHNS, CDR2 SASEGT. Trimming shortened V by 4 bases and J by 2 bases, and 12 bases separated the two germline ends. The CDR3 runs to 15 residues. This CDR3 reads CASSGLAGAYNEQFF. CDR3 in DNA: TGTGCCAGCAGTGGTTTGGCAGGGGCCTACAATGAGCAGTTCTTC.

V usage is TRBV5-4 and J usage is TRBJ2-5; TRBD2 agrees at 8 bases. Trimming removed 1 base from V and 5 bases from J; junction bases left unmatched: 4. Looked up from germline, CDR1 is SGHNT and CDR2 is YYREEE (reference sequence). The CDR3 is 14 amino acids. CDR3 in DNA: TGTGCCAGCAGCTTGACGGGAGGGGGGGAGACCCAGTACTTC. Its translation is CASSLTGGGETQYF.

In regard to this clone: The junction departs from the called germline gene at one end, perhaps through a read error. The same CDR3 also results from other DNA sequences found in this sample. The V and J genes are TRBV19 and TRBJ2-5; D gene uncertain. Germline V gene sequence: CDR1 LNHDA, CDR2 SQIVND (reference sequence). The CDR3 has 14 amino acids. The CDR3 bases are TGTGCCAGTAGTGCCCGGAGTCCCCAAGAGACTCAGTACTTC. It specifies CASSARSPQETQYF. Together with reference TRBV19 and TRBJ2-5, the CDR3 gives the full variable domain: DGGITQSPKYLFRKEGQNVTLSCEQNLNHDAMYWYRQDPGQGLRLIYYSQIVNDFQKGDIAEGYSVSREKKESFPLTVTSAQKNPTAFYLCASSARSPQETQYFGPGTRLLVL.

This clone occurred a few times. CDR3 protein: CAWSPSGSGGDTQYF. The CDR3, as DNA: TGTGCCTGGAGTCCTAGCGGGAGTGGTGGAGATACGCAGTATTTT. The rearrangement joins TRBV30 to TRBJ2-3, with 10 positions matching TRBD2. CDR1 and CDR2 (germline): GTSNPN, SVGIG (reference sequence). V lost 2 bases, J lost 5 bases, and 7 bases stayed unmatched. This CDR3 comprises 15 residues.

The V call is TRBV4-2, the J call TRBJ2-3, with 7 positions matching TRBD1. The germline gives CDR1 LGHNA, CDR2 YNFKEQ. Trimming at V came to 0 bases and at J to 5 bases, leaving 5 bases not matched to a gene. The CDR3 is 15 residues long. The CDR3 region is CASSQDHRGKDTQYF. The DNA of the CDR3 is TGTGCCAGCAGCCAAGATCACAGGGGTAAAGATACGCAGTATTTT.

This clone was counted only a few times. The junction shows a germline mismatch at one end, possibly a read error. The chain employs TRBV7-2 and TRBJ2-1, with D possibly being TRBD2 (6 bases). Germline CDR1 is SGHTA and CDR2 is FQGNSA. CDR3 length equals 14 residues. CDR3 nucleotide sequence: TGTGCCAGCAGATTAGTGGGGGAGGACAATGAGCAGTTCTTC. This translates into CASRLVGEDNEQFF.

The chain carries TRBV7-2 and TRBJ2-1, with 12 bases fitting TRBD2. The CDR3 has 17 amino acids. Germline trimming cut 3 bases from V and 4 bases from J; bases unmatched to any gene: 7. Germline V gives CDR1 SGHTA, CDR2 FQGNSA. The CDR3 loop reads CASSFAGLAGSYNEQFF. CDR3 bases: TGTGCCAGCAGCTTTGCCGGACTAGCGGGATCTTACAATGAGCAGTTCTTC.

V and J are TRBV28 and TRBJ2-2; no clear D gene. Trimming left V 5 bases short and J 5 bases short, with 6 bases between. This CDR3 region has 12 residues. Germline CDR1 MDHEN, CDR2 SYDVKM. The CDR3 loop reads CASSPPTGELFF. As DNA, the CDR3 is TGTGCCAGCAGTCCCCCAACCGGGGAGCTGTTTTTT.

The chain recombines TRBV7-9 with TRBJ2-3; the match to TRBD2 covers 10 bases. Germline CDR1 and CDR2: SEHNR and FQNEAQ (reference sequence). The CDR3 has 18 amino acids. J was trimmed by 2 bases and V by 2 bases; bases with no gene match: 10. CDR3 loop: CASSLTGSGRAHTDTQYF. The CDR3 nucleotides read TGTGCCAGCAGCTTAACGGGGAGCGGGAGGGCCCACACAGATACGCAGTATTTT. The whole variable domain, filled in from reference TRBV7-9 and TRBJ2-3, reads DTGVSQNPRHKITKRGQNVTFRCDPISEHNRLYWYRQTLGQGPEFLTYFQNEAQLEKSRLLSDRFSAERPKGSFSTLEIQRTEQGDSAMYLCASSLTGSGRAHTDTQYFGPGTRLTVL.

This clone was counted between two and nine times. This chain joins TRBV7-9 and TRBJ1-1; D uncertain. This CDR3 has 17 residues. Germline CDR1 reads SEHNR; CDR2 reads FQNEAQ (reference sequence). V was trimmed by 1 base and J by 2 bases, leaving 17 bases between them. CDR3: CASSLGLRMISNTEAFF. CDR3 coding DNA: TGTGCCAGCAGCTTAGGGCTCAGGATGATATCCAACACTGAAGCTTTCTTT.

The chain combines TRBV28 with TRBJ1-5; D gene ambiguous. Germline V gives CDR1 MDHEN, CDR2 SYDVKM. The CDR3 consists of 13 residues. Trimming cost V 6 bases and J 6 bases, with 12 bases left between them. The CDR3 DNA is TGTGCCAGCAGGCTCCTTTCTAGTCAGCCCCAGCATTTT. It yields the protein CASRLLSSQPQHF.

This rearrangement joins TRBV7-2 to TRBJ2-1, with D possibly TRBD2 on 5 matching bases. The CDR3 sequence is 16 residues long. Trimming took 1 base from V and 4 from J, leaving 14 bases between them. Germline lookup yields CDR1 SGHTA and CDR2 FQGNSA. CDR3 sequence (DNA): TGTGCCAGCAGCTTAGTCTCGTTGCGGGTGTACAATGAGCAGTTCTTC. Translated: CASSLVSLRVYNEQFF.

V is TRBV7-3 and J is TRBJ2-6, with a weak D call TRBD1 (6 bases). V was cut by 5 bases and J by 3 bases, with 14 bases left in between. CDR3 size: 16 residues. Germline values: CDR1 SGHTA, CDR2 FQGTGA. The CDR3 loop reads CASSPQQGFGANVLTF. For the CDR3, the DNA is TGTGCCAGCAGCCCGCAACAGGGTTTTGGGGCCAACGTCCTGACTTTC.

J is TRBJ2-3 and V is TRBV19, with 8 bases that match TRBD2. Germline V gene sequence: CDR1 LNHDA, CDR2 SQIVND (reference sequence). V was clipped by 7 bases and J by 4 bases; unmatched bases: 13. CDR3 length: 16 residues. CDR3 amino acids: CASKETGGLVSDTQYF. Written as DNA, the CDR3 is TGTGCCAGTAAAGAGACGGGGGGACTAGTGTCAGATACGCAGTATTTT.